These T cell receptor beta chains were read from a single sample in a study of blood T cell repertoires in COVID-19. TCRdb's copy holds only in-frame clones and misses some; the assay was immunoSEQ multiplex PCR. The sample includes 82,000 or so clones, around nine tenths of them seen just once. Sequenced material: PBMCs or T cells enriched from blood (not recorded which). These receptors all stem from a woman between 50 and 59 years old with acute COVID-19. Both conserved end residues are part of each CDR3. The D gene is left open where the match is weak. Rows may omit the clone size; those that give it use once, few, many or a size class.

abundance	d_gene	j_gene	v_gene	CDR3aa	CDR3nt
NA	NA	TRBJ1-1	TRBV25-1	CASSDRGNTEAFF	TGTGCCAGCAGTGATCGGGGTAACACTGAAGCTTTCTTT
NA	TRBD2	TRBJ2-3	TRBV5-1	CASSFSLAGVDTQYF	TGCGCCAGCAGCTTCAGCCTAGCGGGAGTAGATACGCAGTATTTT
few	TRBD1	TRBJ1-1	TRBV10-1	CASSPRGLAEAFF	TGCGCCAGCAGCCCAAGGGGGCTTGCTGAAGCTTTCTTT
once	TRBD2	TRBJ2-2	TRBV9	CASSVLPSGSYTGELFF	TGTGCCAGCAGCGTACTTCCTAGCGGGAGTTACACCGGGGAGCTGTTTTTT
once	NA	TRBJ1-3	TRBV10-1	CASSQEVENSGNTIYF	TGCGCCAGCAGCCAGGAGGTAGAGAATAGCGGAAACACCATATATTTT
few	NA	TRBJ1-5	TRBV27	CASSSPRQPQHF	TGTGCCAGCAGTTCGCCCAGACAGCCCCAGCATTTT
NA	TRBD2	TRBJ2-1	TRBV10-1	CASSWSGGREQFF	TGCGCCAGCAGTTGGTCGGGCGGGAGGGAGCAGTTCTTC
NA	TRBD2	TRBJ2-4	TRBV19	CASSIWGIPIGGGPLAKNIQYF	TGTGCCAGTAGTATATGGGGAATCCCGATCGGGGGAGGGCCTTTAGCCAAAAACATTCAGTACTTC
NA	TRBD1	TRBJ1-5	TRBV19	CASTLRDRFNQPQHF	TGTGCCAGTACCTTACGGGACAGATTCAATCAGCCCCAGCATTTT
NA	TRBD1	TRBJ1-6	TRBV25-1	CASSPFQGGNSPLHF	TGTGCCAGCAGTCCGTTCCAGGGGGGAAATTCACCCCTCCACTTT
NA	NA	TRBJ2-3	TRBV30	CASNGFSTDTQYF	TGTGCCTCCAACGGGTTTAGCACAGATACGCAGTATTTT
NA	NA	TRBJ1-4	TRBV25-1	CASSDEPATNEKLFF	TGTGCCAGCAGTGACGAGCCGGCAACTAATGAAAAACTGTTTTTT
NA	NA	TRBJ1-2	TRBV19	CASSTTQGRFYGYTF	TGTGCCAGTAGTACTACACAGGGCCGGTTCTATGGCTACACCTTC
NA	NA	TRBJ1-4	TRBV13	CASSPPATGRGEKLFF	TGTGCCAGCAGCCCCCCCGCCACGGGTCGGGGGGAAAAACTGTTTTTT
once	NA	TRBJ2-3	TRBV9	CASSVDPLDITFTDTQYF	TGTGCCAGCAGCGTAGATCCATTGGACATCACCTTCACAGATACGCAGTATTTT
NA	NA	TRBJ1-2	TRBV4-2	CASSPTTDGSNYGYTF	TGTGCCAGCAGCCCCACGACTGATGGGTCAAACTATGGCTACACCTTC
NA	NA	TRBJ1-5	TRBV19	CASSGQYSNQPQHF	TGTGCCAGTAGCGGACAGTATAGCAATCAGCCCCAGCATTTT
few	NA	TRBJ1-2	TRBV7-9	CASSLVGEENYGYTF	TGTGCCAGCAGCTTGGTTGGAGAGGAGAACTATGGCTACACCTTC
NA	NA	TRBJ2-3	TRBV6-2/TRBV6-3	CASSPRTDTQYF	TGTGCCAGCAGCCCCCGGACAGATACGCAGTATTTT
once	TRBD2	TRBJ2-7	TRBV3-1/TRBV3-2	CASSQDQGSGRAEQYF	TGTGCCAGCAGCCAAGATCAGGGTAGCGGGAGGGCCGAGCAGTACTTC
NA	TRBD2	TRBJ2-1	TRBV5-8	CASSWPGLADNEQFF	TGTGCCAGCAGCTGGCCGGGACTAGCGGACAATGAGCAGTTCTTC
few	TRBD1	TRBJ1-1	TRBV5-1	CASSGGQGFGGTEAFF	TGCGCCAGCAGCGGCGGACAGGGGTTTGGGGGCACTGAAGCTTTCTTT
once	TRBD2	TRBJ2-1	TRBV20-1	CSASRGGSVRNNEQFF	TGCAGTGCTAGTCGTGGCGGGAGTGTTCGGAACAATGAGCAGTTCTTC
NA	TRBD1	TRBJ2-7	TRBV7-2	CASSPTGGAYEQYF	TGTGCCAGCAGCCCGACAGGGGGCGCCTACGAGCAGTACTTC
few	NA	TRBJ1-2	TRBV29-1	CSTKTGNYGYTF	TGCAGCACGAAGACAGGCAACTATGGCTACACCTTC
NA	TRBD1	TRBJ1-1	TRBV6-1	CASSDPGQGRLNTEAFF	TGTGCCAGCAGTGACCCGGGACAGGGGAGGTTGAACACTGAAGCTTTCTTT
few	TRBD1	TRBJ1-6	TRBV12-3/TRBV12-4	CASSLKGQPGVF	TGTGCCAGCAGTTTAAAGGGACAGCCGGGGGTCTTT
NA	NA	TRBJ2-7	TRBV18	CASSPTGSQGYEQYF	TGTGCCAGCTCACCTACCGGCTCACAGGGCTACGAGCAGTACTTC
NA	NA	TRBJ2-3	TRBV27	CASSLSGVSTDTQYF	TGTGCCAGCAGTTTGTCAGGGGTTAGCACAGATACGCAGTATTTT
NA	NA	TRBJ1-1	TRBV21-1	CASSLRGGNTEAFF	TGTGCCAGCAGCCTTAGGGGGGGGAACACTGAAGCTTTCTTT
NA	NA	TRBJ1-6	TRBV6-5	CASSYSSRQASPLHF	TGTGCCAGCAGTTACTCGTCCCGACAGGCTTCACCCCTCCACTTT
NA	TRBD1	TRBJ1-5	TRBV10-3	CATAGGNQPQHF	TGTGCCACCGCAGGGGGAAATCAGCCCCAGCATTTT
once	NA	TRBJ1-1	TRBV27	CASGSLVWGNTEAFF	TGTGCCAGCGGGAGCTTGGTCTGGGGGAACACTGAAGCTTTCTTT
NA	NA	TRBJ1-2	TRBV28	CASRARRGQRDGYTF	TGTGCCAGCAGAGCCCGGCGGGGGCAAAGGGATGGCTACACCTTC
NA	NA	TRBJ2-3	TRBV29-1	CSVTITGGGTDTQYF	TGCAGCGTGACCATAACAGGTGGGGGCACAGATACGCAGTATTTT
NA	TRBD1	TRBJ2-7	TRBV18	CASSPLTGQGHYEQYF	TGTGCCAGCTCACCACTAACGGGACAGGGCCACTACGAGCAGTACTTC
NA	NA	TRBJ1-1	TRBV30	CAWSIGVPNTEAFF	TGTGCCTGGAGTATCGGGGTCCCAAACACTGAAGCTTTCTTT
NA	NA	TRBJ1-5	TRBV6-9	CARVCTGQPQHF	TGTGCCAGAGTTTGTACCGGTCAGCCCCAGCATTTT
NA	NA	TRBJ1-5	TRBV2	CASSTQDSGNQPQHF	TGTGCCAGCAGCACACAGGATTCGGGCAATCAGCCCCAGCATTTT
NA	TRBD1	TRBJ2-3	TRBV6-2/TRBV6-3	CASSSGGNSDTQYF	TGTGCCAGCAGTTCAGGGGGCAATTCAGATACGCAGTATTTT
NA	TRBD1	TRBJ2-1	TRBV5-1	CASSFKRQGHNEQFF	TGCGCCAGCAGCTTTAAGAGACAGGGGCACAATGAGCAGTTCTTC
NA	NA	TRBJ2-3	TRBV19	CASRNRRPSTDTQYF	TGTGCCAGTAGGAACAGGAGACCAAGCACAGATACGCAGTATTTT
NA	TRBD2	TRBJ2-1	TRBV7-8	CASSLGTSGRRPYNEQFF	TGTGCCAGCAGCTTAGGGACTAGCGGGAGGAGACCCTACAATGAGCAGTTCTTC
NA	NA	TRBJ1-2	TRBV12-3/TRBV12-4	CASSATRGYTF	TGTGCCAGCAGTGCTACCCGTGGCTACACCTTC
few	TRBD1	TRBJ2-7	TRBV2	CASSPPSRGSHEQYF	TGTGCCAGCAGCCCCCCAAGCAGGGGGTCCCACGAGCAGTACTTC
NA	NA	TRBJ2-7	TRBV18	CASSPQGGLHYEQYF	TGTGCCAGCTCACCGCAGGGAGGACTTCACTACGAGCAGTACTTC
NA	TRBD1	TRBJ2-7	TRBV18	CASSPRGQGAYEQYF	TGTGCCAGCTCACCACGGGGACAGGGGGCCTACGAGCAGTACTTC
NA	TRBD1	TRBJ2-5	TRBV18	CASSIPYGQGKETQYF	TGTGCCAGCTCAATCCCTTATGGACAGGGGAAAGAGACCCAGTACTTC
NA	NA	TRBJ1-2	TRBV29-1	CSVERGGGYTF	TGCAGCGTTGAAAGGGGAGGTGGCTACACCTTC
NA	TRBD2	TRBJ2-7	TRBV2	CASSGGTSGRSRYEQYF	TGTGCCAGCAGTGGTGGGACTAGCGGGAGAAGCAGGTACGAGCAGTACTTC
NA	NA	TRBJ2-5	TRBV9	CASSVNGETQYF	TGTGCCAGCAGCGTAAACGGTGAGACCCAGTACTTC
once	NA	TRBJ2-7	TRBV21-1	CASSKLPTSGIFPYEQYF	TGTGCCAGCAGCAAACTCCCGACTAGCGGGATTTTCCCCTACGAGCAGTACTTC
NA	NA	TRBJ2-5	TRBV11-3	CASSFDSQETQYF	TGTGCCAGCAGCTTTGACTCTCAAGAGACCCAGTACTTC
NA	NA	TRBJ2-7	TRBV18	CASSPLLNSYEQYF	TGTGCCAGCTCACCACTTTTAAACTCCTACGAGCAGTACTTC
once	TRBD1	TRBJ2-2	TRBV4-1	CASSPHRDSVTGELFF	TGCGCCAGCAGCCCACACCGGGACAGTGTAACCGGGGAGCTGTTTTTT
few	TRBD1	TRBJ1-3	TRBV5-5	CASSPGTVSGNTIYF	TGTGCCAGCAGCCCCGGGACAGTCTCTGGAAACACCATATATTTT
NA	NA	TRBJ1-1	TRBV3-1/TRBV3-2	CASSRDTRNTEAFF	TGTGCCAGCAGCCGGGACACTAGGAACACTGAAGCTTTCTTT
once	NA	TRBJ1-6	TRBV5-4	CASSWGQGTFYNSPLHF	TGTGCCAGCAGCTGGGGCCAGGGGACATTCTATAATTCACCCCTCCACTTT
NA	NA	TRBJ1-1	TRBV6-5	CALRWGMGLDTEAFF	TGTGCCTTAAGATGGGGGATGGGACTGGACACTGAAGCTTTCTTT
NA	TRBD2	TRBJ2-3	TRBV19	CASSPRGGSTDTQYF	TGTGCCAGTAGTCCCCGGGGAGGGAGCACAGATACGCAGTATTTT